The text below deals with one TCR beta chain. This sample was included in a study of blood T cell repertoires in COVID-19. As for the study in general: Samples taken during acute and convalescent COVID-19 were collected in the United States, Italy and Spain. PBMCs, B-cell-depleted T cells, or T cells provided the cDNA or gDNA that made up the material.

The CDR3 has 15 residues. Germline-derived CDR1 and CDR2 are MNHEY and SMNVEV (reference sequence). Trimming cost V 2 bases and J 8 bases; bases outside gene matches: 5. In the original processing: Estimation of nucleated cell counts was performed using reference gene primer amplification. Clones were read by immunoSEQ multiplex PCR, and TCRdb kept only the in-frame ones, dropping some. V, J and clone size derive from that table, while D and trimming were established from the DNA sequence. The table shows approximately 74,000 clones, with 85% to 95% occurring only once. The sequence was collected from a woman aged 55 to 70 with active COVID-19. The material sequenced was peripheral blood. The chain recombines TRBV27 with TRBJ1-6; 8 bases agree with TRBD1. CDR3 sequence: CASSLRGTGYSPLHF. The CDR3 coding sequence is TGTGCCAGCAGTTTAAGGGGGACAGGTTATTCACCCCTCCACTTT.